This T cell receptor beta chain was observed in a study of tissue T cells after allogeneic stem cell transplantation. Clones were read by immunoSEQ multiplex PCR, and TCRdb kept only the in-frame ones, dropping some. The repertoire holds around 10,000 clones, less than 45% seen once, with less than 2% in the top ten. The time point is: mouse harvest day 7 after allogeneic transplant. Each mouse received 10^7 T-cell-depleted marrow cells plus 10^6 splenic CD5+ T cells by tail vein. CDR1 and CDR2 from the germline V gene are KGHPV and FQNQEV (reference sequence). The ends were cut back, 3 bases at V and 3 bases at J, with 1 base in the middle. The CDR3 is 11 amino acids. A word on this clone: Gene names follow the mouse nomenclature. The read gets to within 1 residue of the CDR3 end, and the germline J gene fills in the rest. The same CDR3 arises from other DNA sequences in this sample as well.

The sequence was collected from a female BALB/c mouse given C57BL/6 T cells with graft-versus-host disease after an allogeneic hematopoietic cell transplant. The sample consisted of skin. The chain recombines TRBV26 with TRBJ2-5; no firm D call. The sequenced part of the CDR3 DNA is TGTGCCAGCAGTCTTCAAGACACCCAGTAC. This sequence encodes CASSLQDTQY. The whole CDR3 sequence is CASSLQDTQYF.